The 12 T cell receptor beta chains below come from one sample, sequenced in a study of OX40 agonist ivuxolimab in advanced cancers. Assay: immunoSEQ multiplex PCR; the TCRdb copy retains only in-frame clones and omits some. The sample contains more than 40,000 clones, about 88% of which appear only once. The sample was CD4+ or CD8+ T cells sorted from blood, taken in a trial of the OX40 agonist ivuxolimab. The source is an adult with an advanced solid tumor such as melanoma, head and neck, liver or kidney cancer.

The chain joins TRBV2 to TRBJ2-7; 8 nucleotides align to TRBD1. Unmatched junction bases numbered 7, after V lost 7 bases and J lost 2 bases. The length of the CDR3 is 14 residues. Germline lookup yields CDR1 SNHLY and CDR2 FYNNEI. The CDR3: CASKGDRRTYEQYF. In nucleotides, the CDR3 is TGTGCCAGCAAGGGGGACAGGCGAACCTACGAGCAGTACTTC.

This chain connects TRBV11-2 to TRBJ1-3, with TRBD1 identical over 9 bases. Trimming removed 5 bases from V and 4 bases from J; junction bases left unmatched: 9. In germline, CDR1 is SGHAT, CDR2 FQNNGV. The CDR3 spans 16 residues. CDR3 nucleotide sequence: TGTGCCAGCAGCCCCCGGGGACAGGGAGCCGGAAACACCATATATTTT. Its translation: CASSPRGQGAGNTIYF.

The chain is built from TRBV20-1 and TRBJ2-7; D unclear. The V gene lost 2 bases and the J gene lost 4 bases, with 6 bases spanning the gap. The germline gives CDR1 DFQATT, CDR2 SNEGSKA (reference sequence). This CDR3 is built from 11 residues. The DNA of the CDR3 is TGCAGTGCTAGACAGTTATACGAGCAGTACTTC. Protein product: CSARQLYEQYF.

The gene calls are TRBV10-3 and TRBJ2-1; 8 bases line up with TRBD1. Germline V gene data show CDR1 as ENHRY and CDR2 as SYGVKD. This CDR3 comprises 12 residues. J gave up 7 bases and V 8 bases, and 4 bases lay outside the gene matches. The CDR3 reads CAIDRGTNEQFF. CDR3 nucleotide sequence: TGTGCCATCGACAGGGGAACGAATGAGCAGTTCTTC.

The chain is built from TRBV9 and TRBJ2-3; 9 bases agree with TRBD2. Germline V lookup: CDR1 SGDLS, CDR2 YYNGEE. CDR3 length: 14 residues. Unmatched junction bases numbered 3, after V lost 3 bases and J lost 4 bases. The CDR3: CASSATSGSDTQYF. The CDR3 DNA is TGTGCCAGCAGCGCGACTAGCGGATCAGATACGCAGTATTTT.

This chain joins TRBV9 and TRBJ1-2; 7 bases are a match to TRBD1. This CDR3 has 13 residues. The germline V gene has CDR1 SGDLS and CDR2 YYNGEE. V was clipped by 3 bases and J by 2 bases; unmatched bases: 1. In DNA, the CDR3 is TGTGCCAGCAGCGCGACAGGGAACTATGGCTACACCTTC. It codes for CASSATGNYGYTF.

The sample holds a few counts of this clone. The chain is built from TRBV28 and TRBJ1-1; D remains ambiguous. From germline, CDR1 is MDHEN and CDR2 SYDVKM. CDR3 length: 12 amino acids. With 3 bases removed from V and 3 bases from J, the gap between germline ends came to 5 bases. Here the CDR3 DNA reads TGTGCCAGCAGTTTGAGCTACACTGAAGCTTTCTTT. Translation: CASSLSYTEAFF. The complete variable domain, with remaining parts taken from reference TRBV28 and TRBJ1-1, reads DVKVTQSSRYLVKRTGEKVFLECVQDMDHENMFWYRQDPGLGLRLIYFSYDVKMKEKGDIPEGYSVSREKKERFSLILESASTNQTSMYLCASSLSYTEAFFGQGTRLTVV.

This sequence joins TRBV6-6 and TRBJ1-1; D gene uncertain. CDR1 and CDR2 (germline): MNHNY, SVGAGI (reference sequence). The CDR3 covers 14 residues. Trimming cost V 0 bases and J 1 base, with 6 bases left between them. CDR3 nucleotide sequence: TGTGCCAGCAGTTACTCTTGGGGGAACACTGAAGCTTTCTTT. Translating it yields CASSYSWGNTEAFF.

This chain joins TRBV5-5 and TRBJ2-7; TRBD2 matches 8 bases. The CDR3 extends over 14 amino acids. The germline CDR1 and CDR2 sequences are SGHKS and YYEKEE (reference sequence). V lost 4 bases and J lost 3; bases outside the gene matches: 6. The chain's CDR3 is CASSPREENYEQYF. In DNA, the CDR3 is TGTGCCAGCAGCCCGCGGGAGGAAAACTACGAGCAGTACTTC.

There are a few counts of this clone. The chain joins TRBV19 to TRBJ1-5, with D hard to call. There are 14 residues in the CDR3. Germline V gene sequence: CDR1 LNHDA, CDR2 SQIVND (reference sequence). V lost 7 bases, J lost 0 bases, and 10 bases lay in between. CDR3 region: CASTSPLSNQPQHF. The DNA for the CDR3 is TGTGCCAGTACTTCGCCCCTTAGCAATCAGCCCCAGCATTTT. The full variable domain, rest sourced from reference TRBV19 and TRBJ1-5, is DGGITQSPKYLFRKEGQNVTLSCEQNLNHDAMYWYRQDPGQGLRLIYYSQIVNDFQKGDIAEGYSVSREKKESFPLTVTSAQKNPTAFYLCASTSPLSNQPQHFGDGTRLSIL.

The V gene is TRBV5-1, the J gene TRBJ2-1; D not certain. CDR3 size: 15 residues. Between the trimmed V and J ends, which lost 0 bases and 5 bases, there was a span of 12 bases. CDR1 is SGHRS, CDR2 YFSETQ, per germline. In DNA, the CDR3 is TGCGCCAGCAGCTTGGAAGGGCGAGACGACAATGAGCAGTTCTTC. Translated, it gives CASSLEGRDDNEQFF.

The chain has TRBV7-2 and TRBJ1-5; no reliable D call. The V and J ends lost 1 base and 3 bases respectively, with 7 bases between them. CDR3 length equals 14 residues. Per germline, CDR1 SGHTA and CDR2 FQGNSA. The CDR3 here is CASSLVGNNQPQHF. DNA of the CDR3: TGTGCCAGCAGCTTAGTGGGGAACAATCAGCCCCAGCATTTT.